The clone carrying this TCR beta chain was detected many times. The antigen remains unidentified. CDR1 is SGHTA, CDR2 FQGTGA, per germline. This CDR3 contains 11 residues. Trimming cost V 6 bases and J 3 bases, with 6 bases left between them. The data were taken from a study of T-cell reconstitution after alpha-beta-depleted transplantation in children. It was with unique molecular identifiers that the TCRbeta library was prepared. Each CDR3 protein gets one entry after TCRdb re-called the PCR reads with MiXCR. Of about 100,000 distinct CDR3 sequences in the sample, approximately 6.4% were seen once. Study conclusions and caveats: Some patients showed high day-60 TCRbeta diversity, which derived from surviving recipient T cells and thymic progenitors. Reportedly, alpha-beta T cells present about two months post-transplant originated from several hundred expanded clones of graft origin.

The clonotype comes from a male patient between 2 and 10 years old who had a stem cell transplant for acute lymphoblastic leukemia, so the T cells may come from the graft donor. This specimen consisted of PBMCs, mostly from graft donor cells, obtained 360 days after TCRalphabeta/CD19-depleted stem cell transplant. This chain connects TRBV7-3 to TRBJ2-7; no clear D. This chain's CDR3 is CASRSDYEQYF. CDR3 nucleotide sequence: TGTGCCAGCAGATCCGACTACGAGCAGTACTTC.